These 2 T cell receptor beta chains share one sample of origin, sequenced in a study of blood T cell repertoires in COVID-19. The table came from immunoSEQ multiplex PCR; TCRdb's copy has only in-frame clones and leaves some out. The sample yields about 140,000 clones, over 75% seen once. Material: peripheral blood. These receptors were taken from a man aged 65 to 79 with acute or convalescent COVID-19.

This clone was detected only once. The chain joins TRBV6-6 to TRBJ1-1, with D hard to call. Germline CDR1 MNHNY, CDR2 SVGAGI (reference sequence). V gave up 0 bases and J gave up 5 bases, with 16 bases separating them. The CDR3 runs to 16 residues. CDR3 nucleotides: TGTGCCAGCAGTTACTCGGCCGGGTCGGGTCGGACTGAAGCTTTCTTT. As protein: CASSYSAGSGRTEAFF.

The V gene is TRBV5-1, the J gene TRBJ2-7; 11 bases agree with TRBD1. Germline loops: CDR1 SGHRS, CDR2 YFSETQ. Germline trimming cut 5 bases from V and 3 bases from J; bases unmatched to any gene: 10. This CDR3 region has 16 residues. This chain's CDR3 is CASRPTTGTGGYEQYF. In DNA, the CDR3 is TGCGCCAGCAGACCGACGACCGGGACAGGGGGCTACGAGCAGTACTTC.